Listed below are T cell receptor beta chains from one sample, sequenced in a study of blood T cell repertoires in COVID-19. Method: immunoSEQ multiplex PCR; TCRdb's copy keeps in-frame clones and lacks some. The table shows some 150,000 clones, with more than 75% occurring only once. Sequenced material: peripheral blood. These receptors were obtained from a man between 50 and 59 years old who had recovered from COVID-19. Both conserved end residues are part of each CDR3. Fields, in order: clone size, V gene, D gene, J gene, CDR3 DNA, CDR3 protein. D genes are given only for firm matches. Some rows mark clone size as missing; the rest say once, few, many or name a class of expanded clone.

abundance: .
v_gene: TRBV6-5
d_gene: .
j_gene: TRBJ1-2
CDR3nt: TGTGCCAGCGGGAAATCTGGGGCGAACTATGGCTACACCTTC
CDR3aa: CASGKSGANYGYTF

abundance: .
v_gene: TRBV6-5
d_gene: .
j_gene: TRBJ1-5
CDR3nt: TGTGCCAGCAGTTACTCGGGGGGGCTGGGGCAGCCCCAGCATTTT
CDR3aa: CASSYSGGLGQPQHF

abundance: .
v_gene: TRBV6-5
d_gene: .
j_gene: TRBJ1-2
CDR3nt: TGTGCCAGCACAGTTGCAGGGGCAAACTATGGCTACACCTTC
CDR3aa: CASTVAGANYGYTF

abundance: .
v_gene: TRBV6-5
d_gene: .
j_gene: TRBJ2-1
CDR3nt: TGTGCCAGCAGAATGACAGGCGATTCCTACAATGAGCAGTTCTTC
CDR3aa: CASRMTGDSYNEQFF

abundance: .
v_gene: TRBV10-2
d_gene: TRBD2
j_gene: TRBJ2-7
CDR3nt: TGCGCCAGCAGTGAGTCTTTGGATAGCGGGGGGGCCAGGAACGAGCAGTACTTC
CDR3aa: CASSESLDSGGARNEQYF

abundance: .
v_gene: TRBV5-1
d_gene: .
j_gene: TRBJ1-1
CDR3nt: TGCGCCAGCAGCTTGAGTACAGGGATAACGGACACTGAAGCTTTCTTT
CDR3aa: CASSLSTGITDTEAFF

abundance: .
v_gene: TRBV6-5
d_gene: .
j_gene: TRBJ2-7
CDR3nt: TGTGCCAGCACCCGGGGACATCCTTCAGACGAGCAGTACTTC
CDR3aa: CASTRGHPSDEQYF

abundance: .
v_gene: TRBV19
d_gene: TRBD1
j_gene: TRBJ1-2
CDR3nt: TGTGCCAGTAGTATAGGACAGGGATTGGACTATGGCTACACCTTC
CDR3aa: CASSIGQGLDYGYTF

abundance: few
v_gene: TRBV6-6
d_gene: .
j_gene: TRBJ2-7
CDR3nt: TGTGCCAGCAGTCGATCGACAGGTCCCTCCTACGAGCAGTACTTC
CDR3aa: CASSRSTGPSYEQYF

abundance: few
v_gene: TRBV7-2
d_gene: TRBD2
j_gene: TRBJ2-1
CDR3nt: TGTGCCAGCAGCTTAGAGTTCCTAGCGGGGGCCGGGAATGAGCAGTTCTTC
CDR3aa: CASSLEFLAGAGNEQFF

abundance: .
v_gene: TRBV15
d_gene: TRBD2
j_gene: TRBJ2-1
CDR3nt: TGTGCCACCAGCATGCGCGGGGGGGCCTTAAATGAGCAGTTCTTC
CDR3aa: CATSMRGGALNEQFF